This T cell receptor (beta chain) was captured in a study of T cell responses to AZD1222 COVID-19 vaccine. Study findings and constraints: Once two AZD1222 doses were given, Spike-specific TCR breadth and depth went up. Baseline serology detected seropositivity in only six AZD1222 recipients. Along spike, vaccine-associated CD4 TCRs were found throughout, with dominance at 160-218 and 743-854. Clonal diversity may have been underestimated, and the donors were mostly white British, with more females than males.

Sequencing was performed with immunoSEQ multiplex PCR; in TCRdb, only in-frame clones are kept and a portion is missing. The data show 100,000 to 140,000 clones, roughly 90% seen once. This clone was seen at least ten times. As yet, its antigen is unknown. Germline assignment: CDR1 MDHEN and CDR2 SYDVKM. Trimming removed 3 bases from V and 5 bases from J, with 10 bases in between. The CDR3 covers 13 residues. The chain has TRBV28 and TRBJ2-5, with a weak D call TRBD2 (5 bases). Sequenced material: peripheral blood, taken 28 days after the second AZD1222 dose. The receptor was derived from an adult who received the AZD1222 COVID-19 vaccine. For the CDR3, the DNA is TGTGCCAGCAGTTTGGACTCATGGGAGACCCAGTACTTC. This codes for CASSLDSWETQYF.